This T cell receptor (beta chain) was sequenced for a study of T cells after yellow fever vaccination (dated by TCRdb to between 2018 and 2021). Background on the whole study: The SMART-Seq v4 Ultra Low Input RNA kit was used to prepare libraries from fractions with low cell numbers. Bulk TCR alpha and beta repertoires were sequenced longitudinally to track T-cell clones before and after primary and booster YFV17D yellow fever vaccination. Blood was drawn at multiple timepoints before and after primary and secondary immunization, with bulk PBMC replicates and cell subsets isolated. Two healthy male donors, one aged 18 to 30 and one aged 30 to 40 years, made up the cohort.

V is cut by 4 bases and J by 3 bases, and the space between the germline ends is 19 bases. CDR1 and CDR2, looked up from the germline V gene, are MGHDK and SYGVNS. From the cysteine up to the phenylalanine, the CDR3 has a length of 16 residues. The entry retains the CDR3 DNA only, 48 bases that are in frame from base 1. What the study reported, not specific to this receptor: Most clones expanded after primary vaccination (about 95% of CD4 and 70% to 90% of CD8) were re-detected after the booster, suggesting that broad memory maintenance occurred. A small share of clonotypes occurred in both CD4 and CD8 compartments, likely arising from convergent recombination. Computational filtering was required because FACS-sorted repertoires could contain abundant contaminating clonotypes from the bulk population. Compared with the primary T-cell response, the secondary T-cell response was faster but weaker, reaching its peak on day 5 rather than on day 15. Because the study included only a couple of donors, the extent to which the findings can be generalized is limited.

This clonotype turned up a few times. Its specific antigen is unknown. Per-base quality was not reported, and no clone a single base away is much larger than it. This specimen's treatment or condition label, per the study, means: live attenuated yellow fever vaccine strain. Two biological replicates of bulk PBMCs were collected at each blood-draw timepoint. PBMCs were isolated from peripheral blood using a standard Ficoll-Paque protocol. TriZol was used to extract RNA from bulk PBMCs, CD4 and CD8 fractions, and dextramer-positive and dextramer-negative fractions. TCR cDNA was synthesized by 5'RACE template switching, which introduced a universal primer site and unique molecular identifiers. cDNA synthesis was primed from both the TCR alpha and TCR beta constant segments. Library amplification involved two PCR steps, and the second step added sample barcodes and sequencing adapters. Libraries were sequenced on Illumina HiSeq 2500 (2x100 bp) or NovaSeq (2x150 bp). In the original analysis: MIGEC was used to demultiplex reads and collapse the reads into UMI consensus sequences, and MiXCR was used for V(D)J alignment. Using edgeR on replicate PBMC samples, clonotypes were called vaccine-responding if FDR was below 0.01 and the log2 fold change was above 5 up to day 15. CD4 or CD8 identity was assigned to each bulk clonotype according to whether the clonotype was present at higher abundance in the sequenced CD4 repertoire or the sequenced CD8 repertoire. TCRdb handled the public reads itself, with Q25 trimming in fastp and clone calling in MiXCR, and kept productive beta chains. Rows matching on CDR3 protein sequence are summarized as one entry with the most common DNA and genes. The V and J calls were not made by the authors but by TCRdb's processing. Counted in this sample were 300,000 to 450,000 distinct CDR3 sequences; roughly 8.3% of them appeared once. Together, the top ten hold 17% of the sample.

The rearrangement joined TRBV25-1 to TRBJ2-7, and possibly TRBD2, on 7 matching bases. This specimen consisted of PBMCs, obtained around 45 days after the first yellow fever vaccination. The receptor was derived from a man aged 18 to 30 who received the YFV17D yellow fever vaccine. For the CDR3, the sequence is CASSAYALGGVYEQYF. At the DNA level, the sequence is TGTGCCAGCAGTGCCTACGCCTTAGGGGGGGTCTACGAGCAGTACTTC.